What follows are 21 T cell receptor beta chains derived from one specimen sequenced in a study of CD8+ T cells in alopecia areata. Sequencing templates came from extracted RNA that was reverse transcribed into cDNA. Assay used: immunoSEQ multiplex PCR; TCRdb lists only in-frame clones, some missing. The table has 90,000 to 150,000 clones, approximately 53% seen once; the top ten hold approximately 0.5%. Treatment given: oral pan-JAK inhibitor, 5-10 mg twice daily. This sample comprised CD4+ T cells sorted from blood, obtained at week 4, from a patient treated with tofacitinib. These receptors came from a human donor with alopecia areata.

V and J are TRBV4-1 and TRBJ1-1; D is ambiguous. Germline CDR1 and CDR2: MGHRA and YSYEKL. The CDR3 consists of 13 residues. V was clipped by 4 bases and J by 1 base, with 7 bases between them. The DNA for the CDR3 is TGCGCCAGCAGCCCCTACGGGAACACTGAAGCTTTCTTT. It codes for CASSPYGNTEAFF.

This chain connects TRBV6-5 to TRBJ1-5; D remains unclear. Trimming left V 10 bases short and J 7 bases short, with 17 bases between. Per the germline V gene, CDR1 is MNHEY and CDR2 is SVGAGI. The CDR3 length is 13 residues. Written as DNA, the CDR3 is TGTGCCAAGTTAGGAGGAAGGATCCAGCCCCAGCATTTT. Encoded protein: CAKLGGRIQPQHF.

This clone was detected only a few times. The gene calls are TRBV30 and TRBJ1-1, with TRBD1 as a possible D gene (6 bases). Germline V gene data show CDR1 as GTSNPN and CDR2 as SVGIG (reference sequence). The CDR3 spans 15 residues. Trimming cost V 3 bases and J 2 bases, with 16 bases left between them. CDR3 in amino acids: CAWRFQGRYNTEAFF. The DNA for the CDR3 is TGTGCCTGGAGGTTCCAGGGGAGGTATAACACTGAAGCTTTCTTT.

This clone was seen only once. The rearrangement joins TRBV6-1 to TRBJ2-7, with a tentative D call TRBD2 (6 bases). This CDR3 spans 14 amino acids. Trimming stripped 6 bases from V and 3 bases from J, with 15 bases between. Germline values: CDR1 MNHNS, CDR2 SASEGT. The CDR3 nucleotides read TGTGCCAGCAGGGTGGGGGGTATCGGCTACGAGCAGTACTTC. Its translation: CASRVGGIGYEQYF.

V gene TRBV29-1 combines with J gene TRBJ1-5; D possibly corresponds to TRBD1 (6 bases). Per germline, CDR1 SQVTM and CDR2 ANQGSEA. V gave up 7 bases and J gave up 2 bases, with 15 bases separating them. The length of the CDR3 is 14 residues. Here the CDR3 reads CSDHPGAGNQPQHF. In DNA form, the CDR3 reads TGCAGCGACCACCCAGGGGCGGGCAATCAGCCCCAGCATTTT.

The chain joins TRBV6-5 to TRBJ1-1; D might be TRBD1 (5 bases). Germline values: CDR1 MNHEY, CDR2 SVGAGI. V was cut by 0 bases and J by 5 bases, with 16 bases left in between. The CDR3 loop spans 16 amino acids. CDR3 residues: CASSYSSGRAGTEAFF. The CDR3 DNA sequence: TGTGCCAGCAGTTACTCCTCAGGGAGGGCGGGAACTGAAGCTTTCTTT.

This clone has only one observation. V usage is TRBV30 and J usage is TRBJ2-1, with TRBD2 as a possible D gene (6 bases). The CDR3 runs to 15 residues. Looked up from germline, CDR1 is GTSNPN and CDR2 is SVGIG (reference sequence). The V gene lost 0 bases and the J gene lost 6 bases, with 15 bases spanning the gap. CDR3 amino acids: CAWSVPARRGNEQFF. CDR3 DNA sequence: TGTGCCTGGAGTGTCCCGGCCCGGAGGGGCAATGAGCAGTTCTTC.

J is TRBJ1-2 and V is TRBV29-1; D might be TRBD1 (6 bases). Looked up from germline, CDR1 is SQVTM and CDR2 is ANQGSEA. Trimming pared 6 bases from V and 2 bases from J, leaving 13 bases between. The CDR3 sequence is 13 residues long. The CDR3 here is CSVTGSLNYGYTF. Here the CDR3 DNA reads TGCAGCGTGACAGGTTCGCTCAACTATGGCTACACCTTC.

CDR3 loop: CANPAGTRDTQYF. As DNA, the CDR3 is TGTGCCAACCCAGCGGGGACACGCGATACGCAGTATTTT. J is TRBJ2-3 and V is TRBV27, with D tentatively TRBD2 (7 bases). The CDR3 spans 13 residues. Germline loops: CDR1 MNHEY, CDR2 SMNVEV (reference sequence). Trimming left V 10 bases short and J 6 bases short, with 17 bases between.

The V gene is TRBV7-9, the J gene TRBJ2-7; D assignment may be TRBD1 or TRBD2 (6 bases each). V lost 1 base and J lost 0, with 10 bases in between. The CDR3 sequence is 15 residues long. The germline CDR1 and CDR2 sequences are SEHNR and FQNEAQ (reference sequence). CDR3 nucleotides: TGTGCCAGCAGCTTAGGAGGGGGGCACTCCTACGAGCAGTACTTC. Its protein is CASSLGGGHSYEQYF.

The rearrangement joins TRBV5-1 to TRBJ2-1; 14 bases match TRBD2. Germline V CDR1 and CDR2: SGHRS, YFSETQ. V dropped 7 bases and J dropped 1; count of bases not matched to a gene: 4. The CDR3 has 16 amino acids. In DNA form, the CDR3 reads TGCGCCAGCCGAAGGACTAGCGGGAGGTCCTACAATGAGCAGTTCTTC. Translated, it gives CASRRTSGRSYNEQFF.

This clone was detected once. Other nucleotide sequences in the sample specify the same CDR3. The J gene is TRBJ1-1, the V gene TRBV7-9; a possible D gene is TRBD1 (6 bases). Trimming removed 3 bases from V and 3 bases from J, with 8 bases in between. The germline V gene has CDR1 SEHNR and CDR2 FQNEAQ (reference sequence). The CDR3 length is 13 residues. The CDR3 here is CASSLDRDTEAFF. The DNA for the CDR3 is TGTGCCAGCAGCTTGGACAGAGACACTGAAGCTTTCTTT.

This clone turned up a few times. CDR3 protein: CASSESPDRAGGYTF. The DNA of the CDR3 is TGTGCCAGCAGTGAATCCCCCGACAGGGCAGGGGGCTACACCTTC. The chain uses TRBV25-1 and TRBJ1-2; the match to TRBD1 covers 7 bases. Germline CDR1 and CDR2: MGHDK and SYGVNS. The CDR3 totals 15 residues. With 1 base clipped from V and 8 bases from J, the junction kept 10 bases outside the gene matches.

CDR3 DNA: TGCAGCGTTCGAACGGGACAAAACTATGGCTACACCTTC. This codes for CSVRTGQNYGYTF. The chain has TRBV29-1 and TRBJ1-2, with D possibly matching TRBD1 (6 bases). The V end lost 5 bases, the J end lost 2 bases, and 12 bases lay between the germline ends. Germline V gene lookup returns CDR1 SQVTM and CDR2 ANQGSEA. This CDR3 has 13 amino acids.

The CDR3 here is CASSRRDGYTF. CDR3 sequence (DNA): TGTGCCAGCAGCCGCAGGGATGGCTACACCTTC. The chain uses TRBV7-9 and TRBJ1-2, with D possibly matching TRBD1 (5 bases). Germline CDR1 SEHNR, CDR2 FQNEAQ (reference sequence). Trimming removed 5 bases at V and 6 bases at J, with 7 bases between. The CDR3 spans 11 residues.

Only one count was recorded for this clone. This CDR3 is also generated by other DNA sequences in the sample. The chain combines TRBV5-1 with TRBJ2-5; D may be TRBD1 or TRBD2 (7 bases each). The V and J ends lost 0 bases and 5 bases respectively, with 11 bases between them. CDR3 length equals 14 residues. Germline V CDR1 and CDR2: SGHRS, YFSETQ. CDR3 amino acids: CASSLGQGGETQYF. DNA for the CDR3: TGCGCCAGCAGCTTGGGACAGGGAGGGGAGACCCAGTACTTC.

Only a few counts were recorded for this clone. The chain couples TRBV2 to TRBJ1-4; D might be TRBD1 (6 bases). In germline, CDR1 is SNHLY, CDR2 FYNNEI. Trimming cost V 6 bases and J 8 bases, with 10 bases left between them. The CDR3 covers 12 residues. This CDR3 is CASRVQGEKLFF. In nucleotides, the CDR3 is TGTGCCAGCAGGGTGCAGGGGGAAAAACTGTTTTTT.

This CDR3 reads CASRSLGLKNTGELFF. In DNA form, the CDR3 reads TGTGCCAGCAGGTCCTTAGGACTAAAGAACACCGGGGAGCTGTTTTTT. The chain employs TRBV6-6 and TRBJ2-2; perhaps TRBD2 as D (6 bases). The CDR3 contains 16 residues. Germline V lookup: CDR1 MNHNY, CDR2 SVGAGI (reference sequence). Between the trimmed V and J ends, which lost 6 bases and 1 base, there was a span of 15 bases.

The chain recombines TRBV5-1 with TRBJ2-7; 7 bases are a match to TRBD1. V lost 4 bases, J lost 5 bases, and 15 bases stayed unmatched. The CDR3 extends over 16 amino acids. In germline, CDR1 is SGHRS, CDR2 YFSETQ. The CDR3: CASSGGTGAPQNEQYF. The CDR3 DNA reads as TGCGCCAGCAGCGGTGGAACAGGGGCCCCCCAAAACGAGCAGTACTTC.

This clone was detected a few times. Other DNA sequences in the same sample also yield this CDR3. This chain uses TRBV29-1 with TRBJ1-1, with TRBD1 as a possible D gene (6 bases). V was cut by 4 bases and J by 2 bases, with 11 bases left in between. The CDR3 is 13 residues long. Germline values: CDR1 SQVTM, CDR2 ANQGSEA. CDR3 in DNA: TGCAGCGTTGCGCCAGGGGTAAACACTGAAGCTTTCTTT. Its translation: CSVAPGVNTEAFF.

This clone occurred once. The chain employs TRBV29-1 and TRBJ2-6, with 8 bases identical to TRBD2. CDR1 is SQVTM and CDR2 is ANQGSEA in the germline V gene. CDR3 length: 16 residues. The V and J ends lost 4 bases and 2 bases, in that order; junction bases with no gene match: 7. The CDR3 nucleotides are TGCAGCGTTGGCGGTCAGACTAGCGCTGGGGCCAACGTCCTGACTTTC. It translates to CSVGGQTSAGANVLTF.